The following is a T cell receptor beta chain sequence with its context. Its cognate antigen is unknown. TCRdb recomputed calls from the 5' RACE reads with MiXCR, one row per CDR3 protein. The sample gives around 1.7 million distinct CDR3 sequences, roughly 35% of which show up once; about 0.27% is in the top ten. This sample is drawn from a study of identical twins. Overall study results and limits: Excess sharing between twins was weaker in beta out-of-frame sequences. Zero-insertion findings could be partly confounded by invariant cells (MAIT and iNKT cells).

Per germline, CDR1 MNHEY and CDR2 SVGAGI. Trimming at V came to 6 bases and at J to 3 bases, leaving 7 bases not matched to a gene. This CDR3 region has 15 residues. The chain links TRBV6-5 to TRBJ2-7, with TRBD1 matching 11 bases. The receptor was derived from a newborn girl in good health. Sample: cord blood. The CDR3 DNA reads TGTGCCAGCAGGCGTTCCGGGACAGGGGGCTACGAGCAGTACTTC. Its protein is CASRRSGTGGYEQYF.